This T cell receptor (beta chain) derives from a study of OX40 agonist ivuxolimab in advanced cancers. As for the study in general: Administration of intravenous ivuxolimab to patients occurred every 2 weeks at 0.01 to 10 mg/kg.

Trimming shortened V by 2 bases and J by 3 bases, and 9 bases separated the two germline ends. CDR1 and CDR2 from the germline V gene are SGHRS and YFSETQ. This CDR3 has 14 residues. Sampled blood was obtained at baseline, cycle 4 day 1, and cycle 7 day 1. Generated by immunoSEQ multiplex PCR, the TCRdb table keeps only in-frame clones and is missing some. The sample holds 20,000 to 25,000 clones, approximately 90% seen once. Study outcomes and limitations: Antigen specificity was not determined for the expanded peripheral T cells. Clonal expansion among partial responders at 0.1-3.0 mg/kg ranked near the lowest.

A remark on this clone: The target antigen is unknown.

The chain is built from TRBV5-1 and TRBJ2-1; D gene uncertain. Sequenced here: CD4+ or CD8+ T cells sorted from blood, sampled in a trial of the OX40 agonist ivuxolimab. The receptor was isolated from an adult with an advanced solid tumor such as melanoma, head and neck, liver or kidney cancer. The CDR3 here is CASSFGRVYNEQFF. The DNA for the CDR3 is TGCGCCAGCAGCTTCGGGCGTGTCTACAATGAGCAGTTCTTC.